This T cell receptor beta chain was identified in a study of OX40 agonist ivuxolimab in advanced cancers. Measured with immunoSEQ multiplex PCR; TCRdb has only the in-frame clones, and not every one. Of some 10,000 clones listed, 86% are singletons. This CDR3 is built from 15 residues. Per germline, CDR1 MDHEN and CDR2 SYDVKM. Trimming took 6 bases from V and 3 from J; bases not matched to a gene: 8. Material: CD4+ or CD8+ T cells sorted from blood, obtained in a trial of the OX40 agonist ivuxolimab. J is TRBJ1-2 and V is TRBV28; 9 bases agree with TRBD1. The clonotype originates from an adult with an advanced solid tumor such as melanoma, head and neck, liver or kidney cancer. CDR3 sequence: CASSLSTGGYYGYTF. The CDR3 region has the DNA TGTGCCAGCAGCCTATCGACAGGGGGATACTATGGCTACACCTTC.